This TCR beta chain was obtained from a study of regulatory T cells. The primer mix had 52 TRBV and 13 TRBJ primers. Here immunoSEQ multiplex PCR was the method, and the copy in TCRdb shows in-frame clones only, minus some. The data show tens of thousands of clones, with over 75% seen just once and about 1.3% held by the top ten. Study-level findings and limits: Patient repertoires had restricted TRB V-J pairs and skewed V and J usage, most in Tregs. Hydrophobic residues at CDR3 positions 6 and 7 were enriched in conventional CD4+ T cells of CD3G-deficient patients.

Remarks on this clone: Its specificity is unknown.

Regulatory (CD25-high CD127-low) and conventional (CD25-low CD127-high) CD4+ T cells were sorted separately. Germline V lookup: CDR1 SGHVS, CDR2 FQNEAQ. The junction had 2 bases not matched to a gene; V was cut back by 5 bases and J by 1 base. The CDR3 consists of 13 residues. Sequencing used conventional CD4+ T cells sorted from blood. The chain joins TRBV7-8 to TRBJ2-7, with TRBD2 identical over 7 bases. This receptor was identified in a child aged 10 to 17 with CD3G deficiency. The CDR3: CASSMGLSYEQYF. The CDR3 DNA follows: TGTGCCAGCAGCATGGGACTATCCTACGAGCAGTACTTC.